The T cell receptor (beta chain) under discussion was sequenced for a study of blood T cells in healthy people across ages. The second PCR ran about 6 to 12 cycles with a sample-barcoded 5' primer and J-beta primers. MiXCR, run by TCRdb on the 5' RACE reads, gives a single entry per CDR3 protein. The sample has about 1.6 million distinct CDR3 sequences; roughly a third are singletons. This clonotype was seen repeatedly, ten times or more. No antigen is known for it. Study outcomes and limitations: Roughly linear age-related decline in beta diversity appeared, significant by age 40.

This CDR3 contains 17 residues. After removal of 4 bases from V and 10 bases from J, the junction contained 15 bases not matched to a gene. Per the germline V gene, CDR1 is MGHRA and CDR2 is YSYEKL. The sequence came from a young woman in good health. This chain connects TRBV4-1 to TRBJ2-1; TRBD2 matches 11 bases. What was sequenced was blood. The CDR3 bases are TGCGCCAGCAGCCCCACTGGGGCGCTAGCGGGAGGCATGGAGCAGTTCTTC. It specifies CASSPTGALAGGMEQFF.